Listed below are T cell receptor beta chains from one sample, sequenced in a study of CD8 T cells in ankylosing spondylitis. One entry per CDR3 protein, called by TCRdb with MiXCR from the 5' RACE reads. The sample lists more than 650,000 distinct CDR3 sequences, 12% occurring once. The specimen sequenced was blood, either unsorted or a sorted T cell fraction (not recorded which). The receptors stem from a male donor with ankylosing spondylitis. Each CDR3 is given with its conserved first and last residue. D genes are given only for firm matches. Clone size appears in some rows only: once, few, many, or a class for an expanded clone.

clone_size	j_call	d_call	v_call	cdr3_aa	cdr3_nt
NA	TRBJ1-5	NA	TRBV20-1	CSARDRTGVGNQPQHF	TGCAGTGCTAGAGATAGGACGGGGGTAGGCAATCAGCCCCAGCATTTT
many	TRBJ2-7	TRBD2	TRBV15	CATSRGPSGSYEQYF	TGTGCCACCAGCAGAGGTCCTAGCGGTTCCTACGAGCAGTACTTC
NA	TRBJ2-3	NA	TRBV7-7	CASSLGVPGEYTDTQYF	TGTGCTAGCAGCTTAGGGGTTCCAGGGGAATACACAGATACGCAGTATTTT
few	TRBJ1-2	NA	TRBV27	CASSLRSGVGYGYTF	TGTGCCAGCAGTTTACGGTCAGGGGTGGGCTATGGCTACACCTTC
NA	TRBJ2-7	TRBD2	TRBV7-8	CASSRAGTSGSYEQYF	TGTGCCAGCAGCAGGGCCGGGACTAGCGGGAGCTACGAGCAGTACTTC
NA	TRBJ2-6	TRBD1	TRBV15	CATSREPTGGYSGANVLTF	TGTGCCACCAGCAGAGAACCGACAGGGGGCTACTCTGGGGCCAACGTCCTGACTTTC
many	TRBJ1-1	NA	TRBV7-2	CASSFIPAGTEAFF	TGTGCCAGCAGCTTTATCCCCGCGGGAACTGAAGCTTTCTTT
few	TRBJ2-7	NA	TRBV4-3	CASSQDLNGPRMDEQYF	TGCGCCAGCAGCCAAGATCTGAATGGGCCGCGCATGGACGAGCAGTACTTC
NA	TRBJ2-3	NA	TRBV3-1	CASSRTEGSTDTQYF	TGTGCCAGCAGCCGGACAGAGGGTAGCACAGATACGCAGTATTTT
few	TRBJ2-2	NA	TRBV6-1	CASSEPPPGGELFF	TGTGCCAGCAGTGAACCCCCCCCCGGCGGGGAGCTGTTTTTT
few	TRBJ1-4	NA	TRBV7-2	CASSFRDPNEKLFF	TGTGCCAGCAGCTTCCGGGACCCCAATGAAAAACTGTTTTTT
few	TRBJ2-7	NA	TRBV6-2/TRBV6-3	CASSRRDPYEQYF	TGTGCCAGCAGCCGCCGGGACCCCTACGAGCAGTACTTC
few	TRBJ1-5	NA	TRBV6-5	CASSSRGVGNQPQHF	TGTGCCAGCAGTTCCCGGGGAGTAGGCAATCAGCCCCAGCATTTT
few	TRBJ1-2	TRBD1	TRBV7-2	CASSSRTGGSYGYTF	TGTGCCAGCAGCTCCCGGACAGGGGGATCCTATGGCTACACCTTC
NA	TRBJ2-7	NA	TRBV12-3/TRBV12-4	CASSLEGSSSYEQYF	TGTGCCAGCAGTTTGGAAGGATCGAGCTCCTACGAGCAGTACTTC
few	TRBJ2-3	TRBD2	TRBV20-1	CSANGGVGDTQYF	TGCAGTGCGAACGGGGGGGTGGGTGATACGCAGTATTTT
NA	TRBJ2-5	NA	TRBV4-2	CASSQEWVGETQYF	TGTGCCAGCAGCCAAGAATGGGTGGGCGAGACCCAGTACTTC
few	TRBJ2-3	NA	TRBV28	CASSSLSWADTQYF	TGTGCCAGCAGTTCCCTGAGTTGGGCAGATACGCAGTATTTT
NA	TRBJ2-2	NA	TRBV20-1	CSAGGGAVTGELFF	TGCAGTGCTGGTGGGGGGGCGGTCACCGGGGAGCTGTTTTTT
NA	TRBJ2-5	NA	TRBV6-5	CASSYSGMAQYF	TGTGCCAGCAGTTACTCCGGAATGGCCCAGTACTTC
NA	TRBJ2-3	TRBD2	TRBV20-1	CSARVDLGGSSTDTQYF	TGCAGTGCTAGAGTGGATTTGGGAGGGAGTAGCACAGATACGCAGTATTTT
many	TRBJ2-3	NA	TRBV5-1	CASSLIAEGTDTQYF	TGCGCCAGCAGCTTGATAGCGGAAGGCACAGATACGCAGTATTTT
few	TRBJ1-4	TRBD1	TRBV30	CAWRPTGLGKLFF	TGTGCCTGGAGACCGACAGGGCTCGGAAAACTGTTTTTT
NA	TRBJ2-1	TRBD2	TRBV20-1	CSGLWTSGQNEQFF	TGCAGTGGCCTGTGGACTAGCGGGCAAAATGAGCAGTTCTTC
NA	TRBJ1-5	TRBD1	TRBV6-2/TRBV6-3	CASSLTGNYNQPQHF	TGTGCCAGCAGTTTGACAGGGAACTACAATCAGCCCCAGCATTTT
once	TRBJ1-2	NA	TRBV20-1	CSATPVGYGYTF	TGCAGTGCTACGCCAGTGGGCTATGGCTACACCTTC
many	TRBJ2-2	TRBD2	TRBV7-9	CASSRRTSLSGELFF	TGTGCCAGCAGTCGACGGACTAGCCTGAGCGGGGAGCTGTTTTTT
many	TRBJ2-1	TRBD2	TRBV7-2	CASSPGTSGNEQFF	TGTGCCAGCAGCCCCGGGACTAGTGGTAATGAGCAGTTCTTC
few	TRBJ2-1	NA	TRBV6-5	CASSSLRRVYNEQFF	TGTGCCAGCAGTTCCCTCCGTCGGGTCTACAATGAGCAGTTCTTC
few	TRBJ2-1	NA	TRBV7-6	CASSLDGRPYNEQFF	TGTGCCAGCAGCTTAGACGGGAGACCATACAATGAGCAGTTCTTC
NA	TRBJ2-7	NA	TRBV5-6	CASSRRAGSSYEQYF	TGTGCCAGCAGTCGGCGGGCAGGGAGCTCCTACGAGCAGTACTTC
few	TRBJ1-4	TRBD1	TRBV5-8	CASSRDRGSEKLFF	TGTGCCAGCAGCCGGGACAGGGGTAGTGAAAAACTGTTTTTT
NA	TRBJ1-4	NA	TRBV5-1	CASSLEQAGEKLFF	TGCGCCAGCAGCTTGGAACAGGCAGGGGAAAAACTGTTTTTT
many	TRBJ2-3	NA	TRBV6-5	CASSLWITDTQYF	TGTGCCAGCAGTTTATGGATCACAGATACGCAGTATTTT
few	TRBJ2-5	NA	TRBV5-4	CASSRTVVETQYF	TGTGCCAGCAGCAGGACAGTGGTGGAGACCCAGTACTTC
NA	TRBJ1-5	NA	TRBV2	CASKGEGQPQHF	TGTGCCAGCAAGGGGGAGGGTCAGCCCCAGCATTTT
NA	TRBJ1-2	NA	TRBV12-3/TRBV12-4	CASSLGPDNLYGYTF	TGTGCCAGCAGTTTAGGTCCGGACAACCTCTATGGCTACACCTTC
few	TRBJ2-4	NA	TRBV14	CASSQDRQGSNIQYF	TGTGCCAGCAGCCAAGATCGCCAGGGGTCAAACATTCAGTACTTC
few	TRBJ1-5	NA	TRBV6-1	CASSPGGTYPQPQHF	TGTGCCAGCAGCCCCGGAGGGACATATCCTCAGCCCCAGCATTTT
few	TRBJ1-2	NA	TRBV11-2	CASSSIRDVHDGYTF	TGTGCCAGCAGCTCCATCCGGGACGTACACGATGGCTACACCTTC
few	TRBJ1-1	NA	TRBV7-8	CASSLARTAQREAFF	TGTGCCAGCAGCTTAGCGAGGACAGCACAACGTGAAGCTTTCTTT
many	TRBJ2-1	NA	TRBV20-1	CSALRLGRNGNEQFF	TGCAGTGCTCTAAGGTTAGGGCGGAATGGCAATGAGCAGTTCTTC
many	TRBJ2-1	NA	TRBV29-1	CSVENSGPLTPQFF	TGCAGCGTCGAAAATTCAGGGCCCCTTACCCCTCAGTTCTTC
NA	TRBJ2-7	TRBD1	TRBV20-1	CSARSGQGLYEQYF	TGCAGTGCTAGATCGGGACAGGGCCTCTACGAGCAGTACTTC
few	TRBJ2-6	NA	TRBV7-2	CASSLIPVGSGANVLTF	TGTGCCAGCAGCTTAATACCAGTGGGCTCTGGGGCCAACGTCCTGACTTTC
few	TRBJ2-5	NA	TRBV6-1	CASSRVAGLAETQYF	TGTGCCAGCAGCCGGGTGGCGGGCCTGGCTGAGACCCAGTACTTC
many	TRBJ1-2	NA	TRBV29-1	CSVGEGPTYGYTF	TGCAGCGTTGGGGAGGGACCGACCTATGGCTACACCTTC
many	TRBJ1-1	NA	TRBV7-6	CASTTGGFTEAFF	TGTGCCAGCACGACGGGTGGTTTCACTGAAGCTTTCTTT
few	TRBJ2-3	TRBD2	TRBV4-3	CASSQVAGVVDTQYF	TGCGCCAGCAGCCAAGTAGCGGGAGTCGTAGATACGCAGTATTTT
NA	TRBJ1-3	NA	TRBV9	CASSPVGSGNTIYF	TGTGCCAGCAGCCCTGTTGGCTCTGGAAACACCATATATTTT
NA	TRBJ2-2	TRBD1	TRBV5-1	CASNQQGAAAGELFF	TGCGCCAGCAACCAACAGGGGGCGGCGGCCGGGGAGCTGTTTTTT
NA	TRBJ1-1	NA	TRBV5-1	CASSWDANTEAFF	TGCGCCAGCAGCTGGGACGCTAACACTGAAGCTTTCTTT
few	TRBJ2-2	TRBD1	TRBV5-1	CASSFGQGPGELFF	TGCGCCAGCAGCTTCGGACAGGGCCCCGGGGAGCTGTTTTTT